The 5 T cell receptor beta chains below were found in one sample sequenced in a study of identical twins. TCRdb redid the calling of the 5' RACE reads with MiXCR, one entry per CDR3 protein. The sample holds a few hundred thousand distinct CDR3 sequences; more than 9% are singletons and the top ten take around 3%. This sample also appeared in a second study, on yellow fever vaccine responses in identical twins.

The sample consisted of PBMCs. All receptors come from a woman between 18 and 30 years old in good health.

The chain employs TRBV27 and TRBJ2-2; D tentatively fits TRBD1 or TRBD2 (5 bases each). The CDR3 sequence is 14 residues long. Between the trimmed V and J ends, which lost 4 bases and 3 bases, there was a span of 9 bases. Germline CDR1 reads MNHEY; CDR2 reads SMNVEV (reference sequence). The CDR3 here is CASSWDGYTGELFF. CDR3 nucleotides: TGTGCCAGCAGTTGGGACGGATACACCGGGGAGCTGTTTTTT.

This clonotype was observed a handful of times. CDR3 nucleotides: TGTGCCAGCAGCAGCCGCCCCCCAGATACGCAGTATTTT. This codes for CASSSRPPDTQYF. The rearrangement joins TRBV5-5 to TRBJ2-3; D is undetermined. This CDR3 is 13 amino acids long. V was clipped by 4 bases and J by 4 bases, with 10 bases between them. Germline V gives CDR1 SGHKS, CDR2 YYEKEE (reference sequence).

The sample holds many counts of this clonotype. The J gene is TRBJ2-3, the V gene TRBV4-3; D gene uncertain. The CDR3 has 13 amino acids. Germline CDR1 is LGHNA and CDR2 is YSLEER. Trimming pared 4 bases from V and 1 base from J, leaving 6 bases between. Here the CDR3 DNA reads TGCGCCAGCAGCCGGCAGGGCACAGATACGCAGTATTTT. It translates to CASSRQGTDTQYF.

This clonotype was detected only a few times. This chain connects TRBV3-1 to TRBJ1-1, with 10 bases lining up with TRBD1. CDR3 length: 14 amino acids. Germline CDR1 and CDR2: LGHDT and YNNKEL (reference sequence). J gave up 6 bases and V 1 base, and 2 bases lay outside the gene matches. The DNA of the CDR3 is TGTGCCAGCAGCCAAGCGGGACAGGGGTCTGAAGCTTTCTTT. It translates to CASSQAGQGSEAFF.

The rearrangement links TRBV6-2 or TRBV6-3 to TRBJ2-3; TRBD2 matches at 14 bases. The V and J ends lost 2 bases and 2 bases, in that order; junction bases with no gene match: 9. Germline-derived CDR1 and CDR2 are MNHEY and SVGEGT. The CDR3 covers 19 residues. In DNA, the CDR3 is TGTGCCAGCAGTTACGGGACTAGCGGGAGAGGGGGCTTCACAGATACGCAGTATTTT. It is translated as CASSYGTSGRGGFTDTQYF.